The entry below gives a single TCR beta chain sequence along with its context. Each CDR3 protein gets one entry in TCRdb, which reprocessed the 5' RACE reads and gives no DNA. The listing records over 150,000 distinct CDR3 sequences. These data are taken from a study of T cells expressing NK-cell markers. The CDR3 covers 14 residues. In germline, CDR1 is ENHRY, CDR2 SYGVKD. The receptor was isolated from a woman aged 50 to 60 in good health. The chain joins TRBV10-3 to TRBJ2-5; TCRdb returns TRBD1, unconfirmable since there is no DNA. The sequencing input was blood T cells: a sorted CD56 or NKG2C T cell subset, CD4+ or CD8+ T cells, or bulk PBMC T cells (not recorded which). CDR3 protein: CAISAGTNQETQYF.